This T cell receptor (beta chain) was sequenced in a study of naive and memory T cell subsets. Study-level findings and limits: Findings for naive and memory subsets could not be checked against ground truth. Over 90% of naive TCR sequences appeared only once after error correction, unlike memory subsets. Gini index rose across naive, CM, EM and EMRA in CD4 and CD8.

Germline V CDR1 and CDR2: SQVTM, ANQGSEA. This CDR3 has 12 residues. V was shortened by 7 bases and J by 1 base, with 7 bases between the two germline ends. Both TRBC1 and TRBC2 were covered by a beta constant-region primer of two equimolar oligonucleotides. TCRdb itself ran the UMI-ligation and nested PCR reads through MiXCR, one entry per CDR3 protein. The sample records 120,000 to 150,000 distinct CDR3 sequences, about 18% being singletons. This clonotype was recorded at least ten times. Its antigen is not identified. This receptor was identified in a human donor in good health. Material: naive CD4+ T cells from blood. The chain couples TRBV29-1 to TRBJ2-2; no firm D call. The DNA for the CDR3 is TGCAGCGCCACAGAGAACACCGGGGAGCTGTTTTTT. This codes for CSATENTGELFF.